These 20 T cell receptor beta chains originate from one sample sequenced in a study of T-cell memory formation after mild COVID-19. TCRdb fed the 5' RACE reads into MiXCR, producing one record per CDR3 protein. The sample yields about 170,000 distinct CDR3 sequences, roughly 13% seen once. The sequenced sample was PBMCs or a T cell subset sorted from them (not recorded which). These receptors originate from a young man who had mild COVID-19 (a few samples of this study predate the infection). Cell type and time point are not known.

In its sample, this clonotype was seen a few times. The chain is built from TRBV24-1 and TRBJ2-1; D tentatively reads TRBD1 or TRBD2 (6 bases each). The germline V and J ends were trimmed by 4 bases and 6 bases, with 18 bases remaining between them. The germline CDR1 and CDR2 sequences are KGHDR and SFDVKD. This CDR3 has 16 residues. The CDR3 region is CATSETTKGGRNEQFF. The CDR3 nucleotides are TGTGCCACCAGTGAGACCACGAAGGGGGGACGCAATGAGCAGTTCTTC.

The CDR3 bases are TGTGCCAGCAGTACCTTTAGGAACATTCAGTACTTC. Translating gives CASSTFRNIQYF. J is TRBJ2-4 and V is TRBV6-2 or TRBV6-3; no definite D call. The CDR3 consists of 12 residues. In germline, CDR1 is MNHEY, CDR2 SVGEGT. Deletions cut 5 bases from V and 7 bases from J, with 9 bases between.

Only a few counts were recorded for this clonotype. The V call is TRBV2, the J call TRBJ2-1, with D unclear. Trimming stripped 6 bases from V and 7 bases from J, with 10 bases between. Per germline, CDR1 SNHLY and CDR2 FYNNEI. This CDR3 spans 12 amino acids. CDR3 region: CASSQQGNEQFF. The CDR3 nucleotides read TGTGCCAGCAGCCAGCAAGGGAATGAGCAGTTCTTC.

In its sample, this clonotype was seen a few times. This sequence joins TRBV19 and TRBJ2-3; D not certain. The germline gives CDR1 LNHDA, CDR2 SQIVND (reference sequence). With 1 base removed from V and 6 bases from J, the gap between germline ends came to 14 bases. The CDR3 totals 15 residues. CDR3 bases: TGTGCCAGTAGTATAGGTCGCTCGCCCCCGGATACGCAGTATTTT. This codes for CASSIGRSPPDTQYF.

The J gene is TRBJ1-1, the V gene TRBV20-1, with 7 bases identical to TRBD1. CDR3 size: 14 residues. J lost 2 bases, V lost 3 bases, and 6 bases had no gene match. Germline V gene lookup returns CDR1 DFQATT and CDR2 SNEGSKA (reference sequence). This CDR3 reads CSARPGGINTEAFF. CDR3 DNA: TGCAGTGCTAGGCCAGGGGGGATCAACACTGAAGCTTTCTTT.

This clonotype was detected a few times. This chain links TRBV12-3 or TRBV12-4 with TRBJ2-3; D unclear. Trimming cost V 7 bases and J 7 bases, with 12 bases left between them. The CDR3 is made up of 12 amino acids. CDR3 region: CASKVARNTQYF. The CDR3 nucleotides read TGTGCCAGCAAGGTAGCCCGGAATACGCAGTATTTT.

The chain employs TRBV2 and TRBJ1-2; 9 bases are a match to TRBD1. This CDR3 has 12 amino acids. J lost 2 bases, V lost 8 bases, and 0 bases had no gene match. Germline V CDR1 and CDR2: SNHLY, FYNNEI. The DNA of the CDR3 is TGTGCCAGCGACAGGGGGAACTATGGCTACACCTTC. It specifies CASDRGNYGYTF.

The J gene is TRBJ2-7, the V gene TRBV12-2. TRBV12-2 is a pseudogene segment. The CDR3 is made up of 12 amino acids. This CDR3 is CASRLEVYEQYV. As DNA, the CDR3 is TGTGCAAGTCGCTTAGAGGTCTACGAGCAGTACGTC.

This clonotype was counted many times. V is TRBV11-1 and J is TRBJ1-1; D is unresolved. There are 13 residues in the CDR3. Germline V gene data show CDR1 as SGHAT and CDR2 as FQDESV (reference sequence). V lost 1 base, J lost 1 base, and 4 bases lay in between. CDR3 sequence (DNA): TGTGCCAGCAGCTTAGGGGCGAACACTGAAGCTTTCTTT. Translated: CASSLGANTEAFF. The full variable domain, its missing parts supplied by reference TRBV11-1 and TRBJ1-1, is EAEVAQSPRYKITEKSQAVAFWCDPISGHATLYWYRQILGQGPELLVQFQDESVVDDSQLPKDRFSAERLKGVDSTLKIQPAELGDSAMYLCASSLGANTEAFFGQGTRLTVV.

J is TRBJ2-5 and V is TRBV4-3; TRBD2 aligns across 9 bases. The V and J ends lost 1 base and 5 bases, in that order; junction bases with no gene match: 5. Per the germline V gene, CDR1 is LGHNA and CDR2 is YSLEER. The CDR3 spans 15 residues. The CDR3 DNA reads TGCGCCAGCAGCCAAGTAGCGGGGGTTCGGGAGACCCAGTACTTC. Translating gives CASSQVAGVRETQYF.

This clonotype was seen a few times. CDR3 protein: CASSHGTANTEAFF. DNA of the CDR3: TGCGCCAGCAGCCACGGGACGGCGAACACTGAAGCTTTCTTT. This rearrangement joins TRBV5-1 to TRBJ1-1, with D perhaps TRBD1 (5 bases). The germline V gene has CDR1 SGHRS and CDR2 YFSETQ. Trimming shortened V by 4 bases and J by 1 base, and 11 bases separated the two germline ends. CDR3 length: 14 residues.

This sequence joins TRBV6-5 and TRBJ2-6; the D is unclear. Trimming removed 0 bases from V and 0 bases from J, with 3 bases in between. Germline CDR1 MNHEY, CDR2 SVGAGI. This CDR3 is built from 15 residues. The CDR3 coding sequence is TGTGCCAGCAGTTACTCCCTCTCTGGGGCCAACGTCCTGACTTTC. It is translated as CASSYSLSGANVLTF.

This chain's CDR3 is CASKLRSGGRDTEAFF. CDR3 in DNA: TGTGCCAGCAAACTGAGATCAGGGGGTCGGGACACTGAAGCTTTCTTT. This chain joins TRBV12-3 or TRBV12-4 and TRBJ1-1; 7 nucleotides align to TRBD1. V lost 7 bases, J lost 3 bases, and 14 bases stayed unmatched. The CDR3 sequence is 16 residues long.

The J gene is TRBJ2-1, the V gene TRBV29-1; 8 bases are a match to TRBD2. The trim removed 8 bases at V and 2 bases at J, leaving 8 bases unmatched. The CDR3 length is 14 residues. CDR1 and CDR2 from the germline V gene are SQVTM and ANQGSEA. In nucleotides, the CDR3 is TGCAGCACAACGGGGGGGGCAACCTACAATGAGCAGTTCTTC. It yields the protein CSTTGGATYNEQFF.

The CDR3 region is CASSLVGGVADTQYF. CDR3 nucleotides: TGCGCCAGCAGCTTGGTCGGCGGGGTGGCAGATACGCAGTATTTT. The chain joins TRBV5-1 to TRBJ2-3; possible D gene TRBD2, 6 bases. Trimming took off 0 bases at V and 4 bases at J, with 12 bases between the two ends. This CDR3 has 15 residues. Germline V gene data show CDR1 as SGHRS and CDR2 as YFSETQ.

This chain joins TRBV5-6 and TRBJ2-1; D gene ambiguous. CDR1 is SGHDT, CDR2 YYEEEE, per germline. The V and J ends lost 0 bases and 11 bases respectively, with 15 bases between them. The CDR3 covers 14 residues. The CDR3 sequence is CASSLGQRWNKQFF. The CDR3 DNA reads as TGTGCCAGCAGCTTGGGGCAGCGTTGGAATAAGCAGTTCTTC.

This clonotype was observed a handful of times. V is TRBV20-1 and J is TRBJ2-2, with D perhaps assigned TRBD1 or TRBD2 (6 bases each). The CDR3 runs 13 residues. Germline V gene data show CDR1 as DFQATT and CDR2 as SNEGSKA (reference sequence). V was cut by 3 bases and J by 6 bases, with 11 bases left in between. In nucleotides, the CDR3 is TGCAGTGCTAGTCGGGGGCAGGCCGGGGAGCTGTTTTTT. It encodes CSASRGQAGELFF.

V gene TRBV20-1 combines with J gene TRBJ2-7, with 10 bases aligning to TRBD2. The CDR3 consists of 14 residues. Trimming at V came to 5 bases and at J to 3 bases, leaving 7 bases not matched to a gene. Germline loops: CDR1 DFQATT, CDR2 SNEGSKA (reference sequence). CDR3 DNA: TGCAGTGCTCCCGCTGCTAGCGGGGGCTACGAGCAGTACTTC. This gives the protein CSAPAASGGYEQYF.

V and J are TRBV27 and TRBJ2-7; 7 nucleotides agree with TRBD1. CDR1 and CDR2 (germline): MNHEY, SMNVEV (reference sequence). This CDR3 contains 16 residues. After removal of 6 bases from V and 2 bases from J, the junction contained 13 bases not matched to a gene. CDR3 region: CASSPTLTGVTYEQYF. The CDR3 DNA reads as TGTGCCAGCAGCCCAACCCTTACAGGGGTAACCTACGAGCAGTACTTC.

This clonotype was counted between two and nine times. The rearrangement joins TRBV7-9 to TRBJ1-6, with unresolved D. With 1 base removed from V and 11 bases from J, the gap between germline ends came to 12 bases. This CDR3 contains 14 residues. Germline loops: CDR1 SEHNR, CDR2 FQNEAQ (reference sequence). In DNA form, the CDR3 reads TGTGCCAGCAGCTTAGGCGGCGGCCTGCCACCCCTCCACTTT. Its translation is CASSLGGGLPPLHF.